These 14 T cell receptor beta chains were sequenced from one sample in a study of blood T cell repertoires in COVID-19. Measured with immunoSEQ multiplex PCR; TCRdb has only the in-frame clones, and not every one. Of fewer than 300,000 clones listed, roughly 88% are singletons. Sequenced material: PBMCs or T cells enriched from blood (not recorded which). These receptors came from a woman aged 40 to 50 with acute COVID-19.

This sequence joins TRBV18 and TRBJ2-1; TRBD2 aligns across 10 bases. J gave up 9 bases and V 1 base, and 3 bases lay outside the gene matches. Germline CDR1 and CDR2: KGHSH and LQKENI. This CDR3 spans 14 amino acids. CDR3 amino acids: CASSPQREGGEQFF. The CDR3 DNA is TGTGCCAGCTCACCACAGCGGGAGGGCGGTGAGCAGTTCTTC.

The genes are TRBV12-3 or TRBV12-4 and TRBJ1-1, with D possibly TRBD1 on 6 matching bases. V lost 6 bases and J 6 bases, leaving 14 bases between the germline ends. The CDR3 sequence is 13 residues long. The CDR3 reads CASRATGKAEAFF. CDR3 coding DNA: TGTGCCAGCAGGGCAACAGGGAAGGCTGAAGCTTTCTTT.

V and J are TRBV7-2 and TRBJ2-1; D is possibly TRBD1 (6 bases). Trimming took off 3 bases at V and 7 bases at J, with 22 bases between the two ends. Germline CDR1 and CDR2: SGHTA and FQGNSA. The CDR3 has 17 residues. The CDR3 is CASSFASTGIPGNEQFF. The CDR3 nucleotides read TGTGCCAGCAGCTTTGCGTCGACAGGAATACCAGGGAATGAGCAGTTCTTC.

The chain employs TRBV11-3 and TRBJ2-7; TRBD2 might be the D (5 bases). The CDR3 consists of 11 residues. Germline CDR1 and CDR2: SGHNT and YENEEA. V gave up 5 bases and J gave up 7 bases, with 9 bases separating them. In DNA form, the CDR3 reads TGTGCCAGCAGCCAGACGGGGGAGCAGTACTTC. It encodes CASSQTGEQYF. Together with reference TRBV11-3 and TRBJ2-7, the CDR3 gives the full variable domain: EAGVVQSPRYKIIEKKQPVAFWCNPISGHNTLYWYLQNLGQGPELLIRYENEEAVDDSQLPKDRFSAERLKGVDSTLKIQPAELGDSAVYLCASSQTGEQYFGPGTRLTVT.

V and J are TRBV18 and TRBJ2-7; maybe TRBD2 (5 bases). The V gene lost 4 bases and the J gene lost 0 bases, with 16 bases spanning the gap. The CDR3 consists of 16 residues. Germline V gene sequence: CDR1 KGHSH, CDR2 LQKENI. CDR3 residues: CASSQGVGDSSYEQYF. CDR3 bases: TGTGCCAGCTCACAGGGAGTGGGAGATAGCTCCTACGAGCAGTACTTC. Together with reference TRBV18 and TRBJ2-7, the CDR3 gives the full variable domain: NAGVMQNPRHLVRRRGQEARLRCSPMKGHSHVYWYRQLPEEGLKFMVYLQKENIIDESGMPKERFSAEFPKEGPSILRIQQVVRGDSAAYFCASSQGVGDSSYEQYFGPGTRLTVT.

This clone was seen more than once but under ten times. The chain employs TRBV23-1 and TRBJ1-2, with no clear D. TRBV23-1 is given ORF status, its function remaining uncertain. CDR3 length equals 15 residues. Between the trimmed V and J ends, which lost 3 bases and 8 bases, there was a span of 19 bases. The CDR3 sequence: CASSHSLGRHLGYTF. CDR3 sequence (DNA): TGCGCCAGCAGTCATTCACTGGGCCGCCACTTGGGCTACACCTTC.

J is TRBJ2-2 and V is TRBV9; 7 bases map to TRBD1. The CDR3 is 15 amino acids. Germline assignment: CDR1 SGDLS and CDR2 YYNGEE. V was pared by 0 bases and J by 2 bases, with 1 base of the junction left unmatched. The CDR3 DNA reads as TGTGCCAGCAGCGTAGTAGGGGGCAACACCGGGGAGCTGTTTTTT. Protein: CASSVVGGNTGELFF.

In its sample, this clone was seen a few times. The rearrangement links TRBV21-1 to TRBJ1-4; the table calls TRBD1, which could not be checked here. TRBV21-1 is a recognized pseudogene. The CDR3 is made up of 17 amino acids. The CDR3 is CASRAGTGCREEEKLFF. The CDR3 bases are TGTGCCAGCCGGGCCGGGACAGGTTGTAGGGAGGAGGAAAAACTGTTTTTT.

The chain carries TRBV12-3 or TRBV12-4 and TRBJ2-7; D is possibly TRBD2 (6 bases). V lost 5 bases and J lost 6, with 14 bases in between. The CDR3 runs to 13 residues. The CDR3 here is CASSPGAGSEQYF. As DNA, the CDR3 is TGTGCCAGCAGTCCGGGAGCAGGGTCCGAGCAGTACTTC.

As concerns this clone: Other DNA variants within this sample encode the same CDR3. This chain uses TRBV12-3 or TRBV12-4 with TRBJ1-2; D is unresolved. There are 12 residues in the CDR3. V lost 1 base, J lost 4 bases, and 4 bases lay in between. The CDR3: CASSLDSYGYTF. DNA for the CDR3: TGTGCCAGCAGTTTAGACTCCTATGGCTACACCTTC.

CDR3 in amino acids: CASSISGRGDYGYTF. Written as DNA, the CDR3 is TGTGCCAGTAGTATCTCCGGGCGCGGGGACTATGGCTACACCTTC. V is TRBV19 and J is TRBJ1-2; unclear D gene. Germline V gene data show CDR1 as LNHDA and CDR2 as SQIVND (reference sequence). The CDR3 is 15 amino acids. The V end was cut by 3 bases, the J end by 3 bases, with 14 bases between.

This chain links TRBV28 with TRBJ1-2; the match to TRBD1 covers 7 bases. Germline assignment: CDR1 MDHEN and CDR2 SYDVKM. CDR3 length: 15 residues. Losses at the gene ends were 10 bases for V and 5 bases for J; bases not matched to a gene: 16. The CDR3 nucleotides are TGTGCCATAGAAAGAGGGGGCGATTCGTTGTATGGCTACACCTTC. This sequence encodes CAIERGGDSLYGYTF.

The chain has TRBV13 and TRBJ2-2; unclear D gene. The germline V and J ends were trimmed by 3 bases and 6 bases, with 8 bases remaining between them. CDR1 and CDR2 from the germline V gene are PRHDT and FYEKMQ (reference sequence). The CDR3 covers 13 residues. The CDR3 here is CASSFFASGELFF. DNA for the CDR3: TGTGCCAGCAGCTTCTTCGCGTCCGGGGAGCTGTTTTTT.

The chain combines TRBV15 with TRBJ1-2, with D possibly TRBD1 on 6 matching bases. Between the trimmed V and J ends, which lost 3 bases and 4 bases, there was a span of 18 bases. Germline CDR1 is LNHNV and CDR2 is YYDKDF (reference sequence). The CDR3 sequence is 16 residues long. CDR3 DNA sequence: TGTGCCACCAGCAGGGTTGTGGGCGGGGGGCTCTATGGCTACACCTTC. It encodes CATSRVVGGGLYGYTF.